The text below deals with one T cell receptor beta chain. Its antigen is still unknown. This sample was included in a study of graft-versus-host responses after intestinal transplantation. As for the study in general: Recipients were all induced with anti-thymocyte globulin, then given tacrolimus and steroids for around three years.

Some clones are missing from TCRdb's copy, which holds only in-frame ones; the method was immunoSEQ multiplex PCR. The sample lists under 25,000 clones, around 82% occurring once. Points from the study as a whole: Early post-transplant HvG declines were associated with peak circulating GvH clone levels. Recipient marrow contained GvH clones, some of which appeared first in ileum or blood.

V lost 5 bases and J lost 0; bases outside the gene matches: 16. Germline-derived CDR1 and CDR2 are SNHLY and FYNNEI. The CDR3 has 20 amino acids. This specimen was unstimulated CD8+ T cells sorted from spleen or lymph node cells, taken before transplant. V and J are TRBV2 and TRBJ2-3; 11 nucleotides align to TRBD2. The TCR was taken from a human donor who was the organ donor for an intestinal transplant. In nucleotides, the CDR3 is TGTGCCAGCAGTTATGAAGAAGGACTAGCGGGTGCGTCTAGCACAGATACGCAGTATTTT. This translates into CASSYEEGLAGASSTDTQYF.